The next 25 T cell receptor beta chains were all read from a single sample in a study of blood T cell repertoires in COVID-19 (dated by TCRdb to 2019 to 2021). The library came from the immunoSEQ multiplex PCR assay. TCRdb holds this immuneACCESS table with in-frame rearrangements only. Some clones are missing; in checked studies, unresolved V genes explain under half, and the rest has no known cause. This sample lists about 120,000 clones; 85% were detected once. The ten most abundant clones make up 3% to 5% of the sample. The material sequenced was peripheral blood. Source of these receptors: a man between 60 and 75 years old with acute or convalescent COVID-19.

This clone was seen once. This chain links TRBV27 with TRBJ2-1, with TRBD2 matching 9 bases. After removal of 6 bases from V and 6 bases from J, the junction contained 6 bases not matched to a gene. This CDR3 spans 14 amino acids. CDR1 and CDR2 (germline): MNHEY, SMNVEV (reference sequence). CDR3 DNA: TGTGCCAGCAGCCCGGGACTAGCTTTCAATGAGCAGTTCTTC. Its translation is CASSPGLAFNEQFF.

The genes are TRBV4-3 and TRBJ2-3, with D tentatively TRBD1 (6 bases). The CDR3 has 15 residues. Germline-derived CDR1 and CDR2 are LGHNA and YSLEER. Trimming removed 4 bases at V and 4 bases at J, with 15 bases between. As DNA, the CDR3 is TGCGCCAGCAGCCTGGCAGGGGCGGCCGCAGATACGCAGTATTTT. Amino acid sequence: CASSLAGAAADTQYF.

J is TRBJ2-1 and V is TRBV6-4; TRBD2 might be the D (6 bases). This CDR3 is built from 15 residues. CDR1 is MRHNA and CDR2 is SNTAGT in the germline V gene. V lost 4 bases and J 8 bases, leaving 18 bases between the germline ends. The CDR3 loop is CASSAVASVGHEQFF. The CDR3 nucleotides are TGTGCCAGCAGTGCCGTGGCTAGCGTAGGGCATGAGCAGTTCTTC.

This clone has only one observation. This chain joins TRBV3-1 (or the pseudogene TRBV3-2) and TRBJ2-2, with D unresolved. This CDR3 spans 12 amino acids. Trimming cost V 3 bases and J 6 bases, with 5 bases left between them. The germline gives CDR1 LGHDT, CDR2 YNNKEL (reference sequence). Here the CDR3 DNA reads TGTGCCAGCAGCCATCCCTCCGGGGAGCTGTTTTTT. Translating it yields CASSHPSGELFF.

CDR3 sequence (DNA): TGTGCCAGCAGCTTGGGGGGGACTAGCGCCTACAATGAGCAGTTCTTC. Translating it yields CASSLGGTSAYNEQFF. The chain employs TRBV5-8 and TRBJ2-1, with 10 bases aligning to TRBD2. CDR3 length: 16 residues. J gave up 2 bases and V 0 bases, and 2 bases lay outside the gene matches. Germline V lookup: CDR1 SGHTS, CDR2 YDEGEE.

The chain employs TRBV5-1 and TRBJ2-5; 14 bases line up with TRBD2. From germline, CDR1 is SGHRS and CDR2 YFSETQ. The CDR3 contains 16 residues. V shed 2 bases and J 4 bases; nucleotides not matched to a gene: 4. The CDR3 nucleotides read TGCGCCAGCAGCTTCGGGACTAGCGGGAGAAGAGAGACCCAGTACTTC. Its protein is CASSFGTSGRRETQYF.

This chain links TRBV28 with TRBJ1-5, with 12 bases fitting TRBD1. CDR1 MDHEN and CDR2 SYDVKM come from the germline V gene. The CDR3 is made up of 15 amino acids. With 5 bases clipped from V and 2 bases from J, the junction kept 1 base outside the gene matches. CDR3 DNA sequence: TGTGCCAGCAGTGGGACAGGGGGCGGCAATCAGCCCCAGCATTTT. Protein product: CASSGTGGGNQPQHF.

This chain links TRBV28 with TRBJ2-5, with 9 bases that match TRBD1. CDR1 MDHEN and CDR2 SYDVKM come from the germline V gene. V lost 4 bases to trimming and J lost 2 bases; unmatched junction nucleotides: 14. The CDR3 is 18 residues long. The CDR3 region has the DNA TGTGCCAGCAGTTCCCACAGGGGGCAAGGGACTGGGCAAGAGACCCAGTACTTC. It translates to CASSSHRGQGTGQETQYF.

This clone was picked up one time. The chain is built from TRBV19 and TRBJ2-7; 16 bases line up with TRBD2. CDR3 size: 19 residues. Germline V gene sequence: CDR1 LNHDA, CDR2 SQIVND (reference sequence). V lost 2 bases, J lost 6 bases, and 13 bases stayed unmatched. The CDR3 spells CASSIHGVGLAGGPREQYF. CDR3 bases: TGTGCCAGTAGTATACACGGCGTGGGACTAGCGGGAGGGCCTCGCGAGCAGTACTTC.

The sample holds one count of this clone. The gene calls are TRBV19 and TRBJ2-7; D might be TRBD1 (5 bases). Germline V gene lookup returns CDR1 LNHDA and CDR2 SQIVND (reference sequence). Trimming left V 6 bases short and J 3 bases short, with 18 bases between. The CDR3 runs 15 residues. The CDR3 is CASSMWGRGNYEQYF. The CDR3 DNA reads as TGTGCCAGTAGCATGTGGGGAAGGGGAAACTACGAGCAGTACTTC.

This CDR3 reads CASSQGSGRSSYEQYF. CDR3 coding DNA: TGTGCCAGCAGCCAAGGATCTGGGCGTTCCTCCTACGAGCAGTACTTC. The rearrangement links TRBV3-1 (or the pseudogene TRBV3-2) to TRBJ2-7; D unclear. The CDR3 covers 16 residues. Trimming shortened V by 1 base and J by 0 bases, and 13 bases separated the two germline ends. Germline V gene sequence: CDR1 LGHDT, CDR2 YNNKEL (reference sequence).

The chain combines TRBV19 with TRBJ1-5; D remains ambiguous. Trimming stripped 4 bases from V and 9 bases from J, with 7 bases between. The V gene's germline CDR1 is LNHDA and CDR2 SQIVND (reference sequence). The CDR3 runs 11 residues. The CDR3 DNA follows: TGTGCCAGTAGTAATGAGGGGCCCCAGCATTTT. Residues: CASSNEGPQHF.

The CDR3 loop is CASSQQGKQPQHF. DNA for the CDR3: TGTGCCAGCAGCCAACAGGGGAAACAGCCCCAGCATTTT. The chain employs TRBV6-5 and TRBJ1-5; 7 bases match TRBD1. The CDR3 spans 13 residues. From germline, CDR1 is MNHEY and CDR2 SVGAGI. The V segment lost 6 bases and the J segment 7 bases; nucleotides outside the gene matches: 6.

This clone has just a few counts. The rearrangement uses TRBV19 and TRBJ1-2, with a possible D match to TRBD1 (6 bases). Per germline, CDR1 LNHDA and CDR2 SQIVND (reference sequence). The CDR3 covers 15 residues. Trimming stripped 1 base from V and 4 bases from J, with 13 bases between. CDR3 sequence (DNA): TGTGCCAGTAGTATAGCCCAAGGGGGACGCTATGGCTACACCTTC. Translated: CASSIAQGGRYGYTF.

V usage is TRBV19 and J usage is TRBJ2-1, with 11 bases lining up with TRBD2. The CDR3 sequence is 15 residues long. After removal of 3 bases from V and 8 bases from J, the junction contained 6 bases not matched to a gene. Germline CDR1 LNHDA, CDR2 SQIVND (reference sequence). The CDR3 loop is CASSILLAGGDEQFF. CDR3 nucleotides: TGTGCCAGTAGTATCCTTCTAGCGGGAGGCGATGAGCAGTTCTTC.

The rearrangement links TRBV5-8 to TRBJ2-1; 12 bases line up with TRBD2. This CDR3 has 15 residues. V was clipped by 4 bases and J by 9 bases; unmatched bases: 8. Germline V gene data show CDR1 as SGHTS and CDR2 as YDEGEE. CDR3 DNA sequence: TGTGCCAGCAGCAAGAGACTAGCGGGAGTTGGTGAGCAGTTCTTC. The encoded protein is CASSKRLAGVGEQFF.

V and J are TRBV19 and TRBJ1-2, with a tentative D call TRBD1 (5 bases). This CDR3 has 14 residues. Trimming cost V 7 bases and J 4 bases, with 16 bases left between them. CDR1 LNHDA and CDR2 SQIVND come from the germline V gene (reference sequence). CDR3 nucleotides: TGTGCCAGTAAACAAGGCGCGGGGGGCTATGGCTACACCTTC. Translated, it gives CASKQGAGGYGYTF. Supplemented by reference TRBV19 and TRBJ1-2, the full variable domain reads DGGITQSPKYLFRKEGQNVTLSCEQNLNHDAMYWYRQDPGQGLRLIYYSQIVNDFQKGDIAEGYSVSREKKESFPLTVTSAQKNPTAFYLCASKQGAGGYGYTFGSGTRLTVV.

The chain joins TRBV19 to TRBJ1-5; 9 bases are a match to TRBD1. Looked up from germline, CDR1 is LNHDA and CDR2 is SQIVND (reference sequence). The CDR3 is 14 residues long. V was clipped by 8 bases and J by 6 bases; unmatched bases: 8. The CDR3 DNA sequence: TGTGCCAGTCGGGACAGGGAAGTAAGTCAGCCCCAGCATTTT. Protein product: CASRDREVSQPQHF. Full variable domain (rest looked up from reference TRBV19 and TRBJ1-5): DGGITQSPKYLFRKEGQNVTLSCEQNLNHDAMYWYRQDPGQGLRLIYYSQIVNDFQKGDIAEGYSVSREKKESFPLTVTSAQKNPTAFYLCASRDREVSQPQHFGDGTRLSIL.

This chain uses TRBV6-2 or TRBV6-3 with TRBJ2-5; 8 nucleotides agree with TRBD2. Germline lookup yields CDR1 MNHEY and CDR2 SVGEGT. The CDR3 has 16 residues. With 0 bases clipped from V and 3 bases from J, the junction kept 6 bases outside the gene matches. CDR3 DNA sequence: TGTGCCAGCAGTTACTCGAATAGCGGGACTAAAGAGACCCAGTACTTC. As protein: CASSYSNSGTKETQYF.

The genes are TRBV27 and TRBJ2-7; TRBD2 might be the D (6 bases). This CDR3 is built from 15 residues. V was shortened by 6 bases and J by 3 bases, with 18 bases between the two germline ends. CDR1 and CDR2 from the germline V gene are MNHEY and SMNVEV (reference sequence). CDR3: CASRSRGDRYYEQYF. The CDR3, as DNA: TGTGCCAGCAGGTCCCGCGGGGACCGGTACTACGAGCAGTACTTC.

The rearrangement joins TRBV4-3 to TRBJ2-1; D perhaps matches TRBD1 (5 bases). Trimming took 0 bases from V and 6 from J, leaving 12 bases between them. This CDR3 is 15 amino acids long. In germline, CDR1 is LGHNA, CDR2 YSLEER. The CDR3 bases are TGCGCCAGCAGCCAAGACCCACCGGACACCAATGAGCAGTTCTTC. It encodes CASSQDPPDTNEQFF.

The J gene is TRBJ1-2, the V gene TRBV4-2; 11 bases align to TRBD1. CDR3 length: 14 residues. V lost 3 bases, J lost 8 bases, and 5 bases stayed unmatched. Germline V gene sequence: CDR1 LGHNA, CDR2 YNFKEQ. In DNA, the CDR3 is TGTGCCAGCAGCCATGGACAGGGGGCGAAGGGCTACACCTTC. Protein product: CASSHGQGAKGYTF.

The chain combines TRBV3-1 (or the pseudogene TRBV3-2) with TRBJ1-1; D is perhaps TRBD1 (6 bases). Between the trimmed V and J ends, which lost 7 bases and 1 base, there was a span of 16 bases. The CDR3 is 15 residues long. Germline V gene sequence: CDR1 LGHDT, CDR2 YNNKEL (reference sequence). CDR3 in DNA: TGTGCCAGCACCCCGGGGGGCAGAAAGAACACTGAAGCTTTCTTT. It codes for CASTPGGRKNTEAFF.

The J gene is TRBJ2-2, the V gene TRBV7-3, with D possibly being TRBD1 (5 bases). This CDR3 is 16 amino acids long. Germline V gene data show CDR1 as SGHTA and CDR2 as FQGTGA. Trimming removed 2 bases at V and 1 base at J, with 11 bases between. The CDR3 region is CASSLFGARNTGELFF. DNA for the CDR3: TGTGCCAGCAGCTTATTTGGGGCTCGGAACACCGGGGAGCTGTTTTTT.

V usage is TRBV19 and J usage is TRBJ2-1, with TRBD2 matching 8 bases. This CDR3 is 15 amino acids long. Germline CDR1 is LNHDA and CDR2 is SQIVND (reference sequence). V gave up 4 bases and J gave up 0 bases; unmatched junction bases: 2. The CDR3 is CASSKTSDSYNEQFF. The CDR3 nucleotides read TGTGCCAGTAGTAAGACTAGCGACTCCTACAATGAGCAGTTCTTC. Drawing the rest from reference TRBV19 and TRBJ2-1, the complete variable domain is DGGITQSPKYLFRKEGQNVTLSCEQNLNHDAMYWYRQDPGQGLRLIYYSQIVNDFQKGDIAEGYSVSREKKESFPLTVTSAQKNPTAFYLCASSKTSDSYNEQFFGPGTRLTVL.